This TCR beta chain was identified in a study of radiation and T cells in renal cell carcinoma. On the study more broadly: Nephrectomy followed 15 Gy stereotactic body radiation by 4 weeks. Whole-study results and caveats: In blood, top tumor clones expanded by 2 weeks, shrinking by 4.

The table came from immunoSEQ multiplex PCR; TCRdb's copy has only in-frame clones and leaves some out. The sample records some 58,000 clones, around 78% being singletons. This clone was found a few times. Its specificity is not known. The CDR3 is 14 amino acids. V lost 4 bases, J lost 0 bases, and 8 bases lay in between. Germline assignment: CDR1 LNHNV and CDR2 YYDKDF (reference sequence). Time point indicated: blood 2 weeks post-SBRT. The treatment is: 15 Gy SBRT to primary tumor, nephrectomy 4 weeks later. The tumor was a clear cell renal cell carcinoma. The rearrangement uses TRBV15 and TRBJ2-3, with D hard to call. This material consisted of blood, taken from a patient whose treatment included radiotherapy and nephrectomy. This receptor was identified in a man aged 55 to 70 with renal cell carcinoma. The CDR3 DNA sequence: TGTGCCACCAGCAACCCAGGTAGCACAGATACGCAGTATTTT. It specifies CATSNPGSTDTQYF. The full variable domain, with the rest looked up from reference TRBV15 and TRBJ2-3, is DAMVIQNPRYQVTQFGKPVTLSCSQTLNHNVMYWYQQKSSQAPKLLFHYYDKDFNNEADTPDNFQSRRPNTSFCFLDIRSPGLGDTAMYLCATSNPGSTDTQYFGPGTRLTVL.